One T cell receptor beta chain is described in this entry. These data come from a study of blood T cell repertoires in COVID-19. At the level of the study: The United States, Italy and Spain provided the acute and convalescent COVID-19 samples. Sources were T cells, B-cell-depleted T cells, or PBMCs; the material itself was cDNA or gDNA.

Original methodology: For nucleated cells, counts were estimated from reference gene primer amplification. TCRdb's table, derived via immunoSEQ multiplex PCR, lists solely in-frame clones and lacks some. D and trimming were read from the DNA, whereas the V and J calls and clone size are those reported in that table. Altogether approximately 93,000 clones are present, over 80% being singletons, with the ten largest covering around 1%. Trimming took off 0 bases at V and 8 bases at J, with 12 bases between the two ends. This CDR3 region has 14 residues. The germline gives CDR1 SGHDN, CDR2 FVKESK. The sequence derives from a human donor in a cohort sampled during active COVID-19. The sequenced sample was peripheral blood. V gene TRBV14 combines with J gene TRBJ2-3; maybe TRBD1 (6 bases). CDR3 bases: TGTGCCAGCAGCCAAGATTGGGGACACCTTACGCAGTATTTT. It specifies CASSQDWGHLTQYF.